This TCR beta chain is drawn from a study of ipilimumab plus nivolumab after autologous stem cell transplantation. Germline V lookup: CDR1 SGHKS, CDR2 YYEKEE (reference sequence). With 2 bases removed from V and 2 bases from J, the gap between germline ends came to 10 bases. The CDR3 loop spans 14 amino acids. Measured with immunoSEQ multiplex PCR; TCRdb has only the in-frame clones, and not every one. The sample shows about 15,000 clones, 65% to 80% of them seen only once. Checkpoint therapy with ipilimumab 1 mg/kg began 14 to 28 days after transplant. Patients received nivolumab 3 mg/kg at weeks 1, 4, 7, 10, then fortnightly to week 26.

The rearrangement uses TRBV5-5 and TRBJ1-1; D gene ambiguous. This clonotype was sampled from a male donor with primary mediastinal lymphoma. Sequencing used PBMCs, obtained in a trial of ipilimumab plus nivolumab as post-transplant consolidation. CDR3 amino acids: CASSFRGANTEAFF. In nucleotides, the CDR3 is TGTGCCAGCAGCTTTAGAGGAGCTAACACTGAAGCTTTCTTT.